This passage covers 22 T cell receptor beta chains from one sample sequenced in a study of blood T cell repertoires in COVID-19. Sequencing was performed with immunoSEQ multiplex PCR; in TCRdb, only in-frame clones are kept and a portion is missing. Found here are just under 50,000 clones, 86% of them singletons; the top ten hold over 12%. Sequenced: peripheral blood. The source of these receptors is a human donor in a cohort sampled during active COVID-19.

The chain is built from TRBV9 and TRBJ2-7, with TRBD1 matching over 8 bases. The CDR3 sequence is 15 residues long. The germline V gene has CDR1 SGDLS and CDR2 YYNGEE. V lost 2 bases and J lost 4; bases outside the gene matches: 8. The CDR3 loop reads CASSVGQGAGYEQYF. CDR3 bases: TGTGCCAGCAGCGTCGGACAGGGCGCTGGTTACGAGCAGTACTTC.

The gene calls are TRBV19 and TRBJ1-2; TRBD1 matches at 9 bases. The CDR3 is 13 residues long. Germline V gene data show CDR1 as LNHDA and CDR2 as SQIVND (reference sequence). After removal of 6 bases from V and 4 bases from J, the junction contained 3 bases not matched to a gene. This CDR3 reads CASRGQGSYGYTF. CDR3 coding DNA: TGTGCCAGTAGGGGACAGGGAAGCTATGGCTACACCTTC.

This chain uses TRBV4-2 with TRBJ2-5; 8 bases line up with TRBD2. The CDR3 contains 18 residues. With 0 bases clipped from V and 1 base from J, the junction kept 10 bases outside the gene matches. Germline V gene sequence: CDR1 LGHNA, CDR2 YNFKEQ. This chain's CDR3 is CASSQEDRGGLSQETQYF. The CDR3 DNA is TGTGCCAGCAGCCAAGAAGACCGGGGGGGCCTGAGCCAAGAGACCCAGTACTTC.

DNA of the CDR3: TGTGCCAGCAGCTCACAGACCGATAACTATGGCTACACCTTC. Its translation: CASSSQTDNYGYTF. The chain combines TRBV7-2 with TRBJ1-2; no clear D gene. Looked up from germline, CDR1 is SGHTA and CDR2 is FQGNSA. This CDR3 comprises 14 residues. Trimming took off 4 bases at V and 1 base at J, with 10 bases between the two ends.

This clone was picked up one time. V and J are TRBV7-2 and TRBJ2-3; maybe TRBD2 (5 bases). Germline loops: CDR1 SGHTA, CDR2 FQGNSA. V dropped 8 bases and J dropped 0 bases, with 12 bases sitting between them. There are 14 residues in the CDR3. The CDR3 region has the DNA TGTGCCAGCTACCCCTGGGAGAGCACAGATACGCAGTATTTT. The encoded protein is CASYPWESTDTQYF.

In this sample, this clone turned up once. This chain connects TRBV7-9 to TRBJ1-2; D not certain. The V gene's germline CDR1 is SEHNR and CDR2 FQNEAQ (reference sequence). The CDR3 is made up of 16 amino acids. V lost 2 bases, J lost 4 bases, and 17 bases lay in between. CDR3 in amino acids: CASSLPRALGGYGYTF. The CDR3 DNA follows: TGTGCCAGCAGCTTACCCCGGGCCCTAGGAGGCTATGGCTACACCTTC.

The chain recombines TRBV10-2 with TRBJ2-1, with 10 bases aligning to TRBD2. CDR3 length: 15 amino acids. Germline trimming cut 9 bases from V and 6 bases from J; bases unmatched to any gene: 11. In germline, CDR1 is WSHSY, CDR2 SAAADI. The CDR3 here is CASRPPAGGGNEQFF. For the CDR3, the DNA is TGCGCCAGTCGTCCCCCAGCGGGGGGGGGCAATGAGCAGTTCTTC.

This rearrangement joins TRBV6-5 to TRBJ1-1; 7 bases are a match to TRBD1. The CDR3 length is 14 residues. The germline V gene encodes CDR1 MNHEY and CDR2 SVGAGI. The junction had 8 bases not matched to a gene; V was cut back by 6 bases and J by 4 bases. The CDR3 region has the DNA TGTGCCAGCAGAACGACAGGGCTATTCACTGAAGCTTTCTTT. Its protein is CASRTTGLFTEAFF.

The chain is built from TRBV5-4 and TRBJ2-2, with 11 bases lining up with TRBD2. This CDR3 contains 18 residues. Trimming at V came to 0 bases and at J to 5 bases, leaving 9 bases not matched to a gene. CDR1 and CDR2 from the germline V gene are SGHNT and YYREEE (reference sequence). This CDR3 reads CASSLGLAGGLSTGELFF. The CDR3 DNA follows: TGTGCCAGCAGCTTGGGGCTAGCGGGAGGACTGTCGACCGGGGAGCTGTTTTTT.

The chain is built from TRBV19 and TRBJ2-2, with 12 bases aligning to TRBD2. Germline CDR1 LNHDA, CDR2 SQIVND (reference sequence). CDR3 length: 14 residues. The V and J ends lost 9 bases and 4 bases, in that order; junction bases with no gene match: 3. The DNA for the CDR3 is TGTGCCAGCGGACTAGCGGGACCCACCGGGGAGCTGTTTTTT. Protein product: CASGLAGPTGELFF.

This rearrangement joins TRBV18 to TRBJ1-6; the D gene is possibly TRBD1 (6 bases). The CDR3 spans 15 residues. CDR1 is KGHSH and CDR2 is LQKENI in the germline V gene. V lost 3 bases, J lost 10 bases, and 16 bases lay in between. As DNA, the CDR3 is TGTGCCAGCTCACCCTACAGGGAGCCAGGATCACCCCTCCACTTT. The encoded protein is CASSPYREPGSPLHF.

The chain joins TRBV24-1 to TRBJ2-1, with D possibly being TRBD2 (6 bases). With 3 bases removed from V and 8 bases from J, the gap between germline ends came to 16 bases. Looked up from germline, CDR1 is KGHDR and CDR2 is SFDVKD. This CDR3 contains 15 residues. The CDR3 region has the DNA TGTGCCACCAGTGATGGCGGGATAGGGGAGGATGAGCAGTTCTTC. It is translated as CATSDGGIGEDEQFF.

The chain joins TRBV2 to TRBJ1-3, with TRBD1 matching 11 bases. This CDR3 region has 16 residues. The junction had 4 bases not matched to a gene; V was cut back by 4 bases and J by 2 bases. From germline, CDR1 is SNHLY and CDR2 FYNNEI. CDR3 region: CASSGPGQGAGNTIYF. The CDR3 DNA sequence: TGTGCCAGCAGTGGTCCGGGACAGGGGGCTGGAAACACCATATATTTT.

The chain couples TRBV6-6 to TRBJ2-7; the D gene is possibly TRBD2 (6 bases). The CDR3 consists of 15 residues. CDR1 and CDR2 (germline): MNHNY, SVGAGI (reference sequence). The V end lost 0 bases, the J end lost 4 bases, and 13 bases lay between the germline ends. CDR3 bases: TGTGCCAGCAGTTACTCGGCCGGGGGATCATACGAGCAGTACTTC. This translates into CASSYSAGGSYEQYF.

The chain recombines TRBV3-1 (or the pseudogene TRBV3-2) with TRBJ1-2, with D tentatively TRBD1 (6 bases). Germline V lookup: CDR1 LGHDT, CDR2 YNNKEL (reference sequence). The CDR3 runs 14 residues. V lost 4 bases and J 3 bases, leaving 12 bases between the germline ends. CDR3 in DNA: TGTGCCAGCAGCCCCACCGGACAGCACTATGGCTACACCTTC. Protein: CASSPTGQHYGYTF.

The chain uses TRBV4-1 and TRBJ2-7, with 7 bases fitting TRBD2. The CDR3 runs 15 residues. In germline, CDR1 is MGHRA, CDR2 YSYEKL. Germline trimming cut 2 bases from V and 2 bases from J; bases unmatched to any gene: 6. CDR3 amino acids: CASSQTSGTPYEQYF. The CDR3, as DNA: TGCGCCAGCAGCCAAACGAGCGGGACCCCCTACGAGCAGTACTTC.

The chain has TRBV5-1 and TRBJ2-1, with 7 bases that match TRBD2. CDR3 size: 17 residues. The trim removed 0 bases at V and 0 bases at J, leaving 6 bases unmatched. Germline assignment: CDR1 SGHRS and CDR2 YFSETQ. The CDR3 loop is CASSLVGGTPSYNEQFF. CDR3 bases: TGCGCCAGCAGCTTGGTCGGGGGGACCCCCTCCTACAATGAGCAGTTCTTC.

V gene TRBV7-2 combines with J gene TRBJ2-3; 9 nucleotides line up with TRBD1. Germline V gene lookup returns CDR1 SGHTA and CDR2 FQGNSA. V gave up 1 base and J gave up 0 bases; unmatched junction bases: 2. This CDR3 comprises 16 residues. CDR3: CASSLDGTGSTDTQYF. The CDR3 bases are TGTGCCAGCAGCTTAGACGGGACAGGGAGCACAGATACGCAGTATTTT.

This clone appeared once. The V gene is TRBV5-6, the J gene TRBJ1-5; D is perhaps TRBD1 (6 bases). Trimming took 1 base from V and 7 from J, leaving 9 bases between them. The CDR3 totals 13 residues. The germline V gene encodes CDR1 SGHDT and CDR2 YYEEEE. The CDR3 protein is CASSLHRVQPQHF. In DNA, the CDR3 is TGTGCCAGCAGCTTGCACAGGGTCCAGCCCCAGCATTTT. Combining the CDR3 with reference TRBV5-6 and TRBJ1-5 gives the whole variable domain DAGVTQSPTHLIKTRGQQVTLRCSPKSGHDTVSWYQQALGQGPQFIFQYYEEEERQRGNFPDRFSGHQFPNYSSELNVNALLLGDSALYLCASSLHRVQPQHFGDGTRLSIL.

The chain couples TRBV11-2 to TRBJ1-1; maybe TRBD1 (5 bases). Trimming removed 0 bases from V and 5 bases from J, with 10 bases in between. Germline V CDR1 and CDR2: SGHAT, FQNNGV. The CDR3 is 14 residues long. The CDR3, as DNA: TGTGCCAGCAGCTTAGAAGCAGGGTTTACTGAAGCTTTCTTT. It encodes CASSLEAGFTEAFF.

This clone occurred a few times. The chain has TRBV5-1 and TRBJ2-1; 7 positions agree with TRBD2. The V gene end was trimmed by 5 bases and the J gene end by 9 bases; junction bases not matched to a gene: 8. The CDR3 covers 13 residues. Germline V gene data show CDR1 as SGHRS and CDR2 as YFSETQ. The CDR3 loop is CASRWDLAGEQFF. In nucleotides, the CDR3 is TGCGCCAGCAGATGGGACTTAGCGGGTGAGCAGTTCTTC.

V usage is TRBV2 and J usage is TRBJ1-2; D is uncertain. The CDR3 is made up of 14 amino acids. The V end was cut by 6 bases, the J end by 4 bases, with 15 bases between. The germline V gene has CDR1 SNHLY and CDR2 FYNNEI. The CDR3 DNA sequence: TGTGCCAGCAGCCGCGGGTGGATTTCCTATGGCTACACCTTC. It codes for CASSRGWISYGYTF.